The 23 T cell receptor beta chains presented below share a single source sample, sequenced in a study of cytomegalovirus exposure and HLA in healthy donors. In the PCR, 60 Vbeta and 13 Jbeta primers were used. Here immunoSEQ multiplex PCR was the method, and the copy in TCRdb shows in-frame clones only, minus some. The table shows 170,000 or so clones, with under 90% occurring only once. The sample was PBMCs. The source of these receptors is a man between 18 and 35 years old in good health and CMV-seronegative.

The rearrangement links TRBV6-5 to TRBJ2-7; D not certain. This CDR3 spans 11 amino acids. The germline gives CDR1 MNHEY, CDR2 SVGAGI. V lost 2 bases, J lost 5 bases, and 4 bases lay in between. CDR3 in amino acids: CASSYLDEQYF. As DNA, the CDR3 is TGTGCCAGCAGTTACCTTGACGAGCAGTACTTC.

V gene TRBV6-1 combines with J gene TRBJ1-5; 11 bases agree with TRBD1. CDR1 and CDR2 (germline): MNHNS, SASEGT. After removal of 4 bases from V and 2 bases from J, the junction contained 4 bases not matched to a gene. The CDR3 is made up of 16 amino acids. The CDR3 nucleotides are TGTGCCAGCAGTGTCGGGACAGGGGGTGGCAATCAGCCCCAGCATTTT. Amino acid sequence: CASSVGTGGGNQPQHF.

The chain is built from TRBV7-9 and TRBJ2-1; D is ambiguous. Germline values: CDR1 SEHNR, CDR2 FQNEAQ (reference sequence). Trimming shortened V by 2 bases and J by 4 bases, and 9 bases separated the two germline ends. The CDR3 spans 14 residues. CDR3 region: CASSLKDGYNEQFF. The CDR3 DNA reads TGTGCCAGCAGCTTAAAAGACGGGTACAATGAGCAGTTCTTC.

This rearrangement joins TRBV28 to TRBJ1-5, with 7 positions matching TRBD1. The CDR3 totals 17 residues. With V trimmed by 4 bases and J by 1 base, 10 bases remained unmatched. Germline V lookup: CDR1 MDHEN, CDR2 SYDVKM. Here the CDR3 reads CASSSSMGTASNQPQHF. DNA for the CDR3: TGTGCCAGCAGTTCCTCGATGGGGACAGCCAGCAATCAGCCCCAGCATTTT.

The DNA of the CDR3 is TGTGCCAGCAGTTATATCCGGACAGGGACAGATACGCAGTATTTT. Translated, it gives CASSYIRTGTDTQYF. The chain carries TRBV6-6 and TRBJ2-3; 8 bases are a match to TRBD1. V lost 3 bases and J lost 3; bases outside the gene matches: 5. The CDR3 runs 15 residues. Per the germline V gene, CDR1 is MNHNY and CDR2 is SVGAGI (reference sequence).

The sample holds a few counts of this clone. DNA for the CDR3: TGCGCCAGCAGTCCGACTAGTGGGGAGCAGTTCTTC. Amino acids: CASSPTSGEQFF. The chain recombines TRBV4-1 with TRBJ2-1, with D possibly TRBD2 on 6 matching bases. The CDR3 is 12 residues long. Germline lookup yields CDR1 MGHRA and CDR2 YSYEKL. The V gene lost 6 bases and the J gene lost 10 bases, with 13 bases spanning the gap.

This clone was picked up one time. CDR3 bases: TGTGCCAGCAGCGTAGGGACAGACCTAAATGAGCAGTTCTTC. This sequence encodes CASSVGTDLNEQFF. The chain carries TRBV9 and TRBJ2-1; possible D gene TRBD1, 6 bases. The ends were cut back, 0 bases at V and 7 bases at J, with 11 bases in the middle. Germline assignment: CDR1 SGDLS and CDR2 YYNGEE. This CDR3 is 14 amino acids long.

This chain uses TRBV6-5 with TRBJ2-2; D not certain. Trimming took 6 bases from V and 1 from J, leaving 9 bases between them. The CDR3 is made up of 14 amino acids. CDR1 and CDR2 from the germline V gene are MNHEY and SVGAGI. The CDR3 reads CASSPYRNTGELFF. In nucleotides, the CDR3 is TGTGCCAGCAGCCCATACAGGAACACCGGGGAGCTGTTTTTT.

The gene calls are TRBV5-1 and TRBJ1-4; no firm D call. Trimming pared 0 bases from V and 4 bases from J, leaving 10 bases between. This CDR3 has 15 amino acids. Germline V gives CDR1 SGHRS, CDR2 YFSETQ. In DNA, the CDR3 is TGCGCCAGCAGCTTGGTTGGAGGGCATAATGAAAAACTGTTTTTT. It specifies CASSLVGGHNEKLFF.

This clone was counted between two and nine times. This chain links TRBV6-1 with TRBJ2-1; the match to TRBD2 covers 9 bases. The V and J ends lost 3 bases and 9 bases, in that order; junction bases with no gene match: 9. CDR1 is MNHNS and CDR2 is SASEGT in the germline V gene. The length of the CDR3 is 15 residues. DNA of the CDR3: TGTGCCAGCAGTGAGGCTAGCGGGGAAAGTAGTGAGCAGTTCTTC. Its protein is CASSEASGESSEQFF.

The V and J genes are TRBV19 and TRBJ2-2; D is ambiguous. The germline CDR1 and CDR2 sequences are LNHDA and SQIVND (reference sequence). CDR3 length equals 13 residues. Trimming pared 1 base from V and 5 bases from J, leaving 5 bases between. The CDR3 nucleotides are TGTGCCAGTAGTATAGCTCTTACCGGGGAGCTGTTTTTT. It translates to CASSIALTGELFF.

V is TRBV4-1 and J is TRBJ2-3; a weak D match, TRBD1 (6 bases). Germline CDR1 is MGHRA and CDR2 is YSYEKL. V was clipped by 2 bases and J by 4 bases, with 10 bases between them. The CDR3 has 14 amino acids. The CDR3 reads CASSQPGAPDTQYF. The CDR3 bases are TGCGCCAGCAGCCAACCAGGGGCCCCAGATACGCAGTATTTT.

V and J are TRBV6-6 and TRBJ2-7, with 7 bases matching TRBD1. This CDR3 region has 13 residues. The J segment lost 3 bases and the V segment lost 6 bases, leaving 5 bases of the junction unmatched. Germline V gene lookup returns CDR1 MNHNY and CDR2 SVGAGI (reference sequence). Here the CDR3 reads CASRGRDSYEQYF. The CDR3 nucleotides are TGTGCCAGCAGAGGCCGGGACAGCTACGAGCAGTACTTC.

This chain joins TRBV7-9 and TRBJ2-1, with D perhaps TRBD2 (5 bases). There are 16 residues in the CDR3. Germline values: CDR1 SEHNR, CDR2 FQNEAQ (reference sequence). Trimming pared 2 bases from V and 8 bases from J, leaving 19 bases between. CDR3 DNA sequence: TGTGCCAGCAGCTTAAGGCGCGTAGGCGGGCACCATGAGCAGTTCTTC. This sequence encodes CASSLRRVGGHHEQFF.

Only a few counts were recorded for this clone. V usage is TRBV7-9 and J usage is TRBJ2-1; D is uncertain. CDR1 is SEHNR and CDR2 is FQNEAQ in the germline V gene (reference sequence). The CDR3 totals 16 residues. V lost 2 bases, J lost 4 bases, and 15 bases lay in between. The chain's CDR3 is CASSLTPPGEYNEQFF. The CDR3 nucleotides read TGTGCCAGCAGCTTAACCCCGCCAGGCGAATACAATGAGCAGTTCTTC.

This clone was recorded only once. The chain links TRBV5-6 to TRBJ1-6; D perhaps matches TRBD1 (5 bases). Deletions cut 9 bases from V and 7 bases from J, with 14 bases between. Germline V gene sequence: CDR1 SGHDT, CDR2 YYEEEE. The CDR3 loop spans 13 amino acids. The DNA for the CDR3 is TGTGCCACCTCGACAGAGCCAAATTCACCCCTCCACTTT. Translation gives CATSTEPNSPLHF.

The V and J genes are TRBV15 and TRBJ1-2; possible D gene TRBD1, 6 bases. Trimming left V 1 base short and J 4 bases short, with 16 bases between. This CDR3 has 16 residues. Per the germline V gene, CDR1 is LNHNV and CDR2 is YYDKDF (reference sequence). DNA of the CDR3: TGTGCCACCAGCAGAGGCCACAGGGCCTGGTTCTATGGCTACACCTTC. It encodes CATSRGHRAWFYGYTF.

This chain connects TRBV14 to TRBJ1-3; 8 positions agree with TRBD1. CDR1 is SGHDN and CDR2 is FVKESK in the germline V gene. V shed 6 bases and J 2 bases; nucleotides not matched to a gene: 3. The CDR3 extends over 14 amino acids. CDR3 sequence reads: CASRQTGAGNTIYF. DNA for the CDR3: TGTGCCAGCAGACAGACAGGGGCTGGAAACACCATATATTTT.

The CDR3 spells CASSEPGLAESYNEQFF. CDR3 coding DNA: TGTGCCAGCAGTGAGCCCGGACTAGCTGAATCCTACAATGAGCAGTTCTTC. The rearrangement joins TRBV2 to TRBJ2-1; 8 bases map to TRBD2. The CDR3 is 17 residues long. Germline CDR1 and CDR2: SNHLY and FYNNEI. V shed 3 bases and J 1 base; nucleotides not matched to a gene: 8.

The chain joins TRBV19 to TRBJ2-1, with TRBD2 matching over 11 bases. Germline CDR1 LNHDA, CDR2 SQIVND (reference sequence). The CDR3 extends over 16 amino acids. The ends lost 1 base at V and 4 bases at J; junction bases unmatched: 3. The CDR3: CASSIVGTSGYNEQFF. CDR3 bases: TGTGCCAGTAGTATAGTCGGGACTAGCGGATACAATGAGCAGTTCTTC.

The rearrangement joins TRBV7-2 to TRBJ2-3; no reliable D call. The V gene lost 2 bases and the J gene lost 0 bases, with 6 bases spanning the gap. Germline CDR1 is SGHTA and CDR2 is FQGNSA. This CDR3 is built from 14 residues. The CDR3 loop reads CASSLRSSTDTQYF. The CDR3 DNA is TGTGCCAGCAGCTTACGCAGTAGCACAGATACGCAGTATTTT.

The chain carries TRBV7-9 and TRBJ2-6; D is unresolved. V lost 5 bases to trimming and J lost 2 bases, with 13 bases between them. In germline, CDR1 is SEHNR, CDR2 FQNEAQ (reference sequence). The CDR3 covers 16 residues. The CDR3 is CASSPGNGPGANVLTF. In DNA, the CDR3 is TGTGCCAGCAGCCCTGGTAATGGCCCTGGGGCCAACGTCCTGACTTTC.

There are a few counts of this clone. The chain couples TRBV6-8 to TRBJ1-6; D is uncertain. Germline CDR1 MNHGY, CDR2 SAAAGT. V lost 8 bases and J 9 bases, leaving 23 bases between the germline ends. This CDR3 region has 16 residues. The CDR3 coding sequence is TGTGCCAGCCTCTCTGACTGTCCACTATATGGTTCACCCCTCCACTTT. Translated, it gives CASLSDCPLYGSPLHF.